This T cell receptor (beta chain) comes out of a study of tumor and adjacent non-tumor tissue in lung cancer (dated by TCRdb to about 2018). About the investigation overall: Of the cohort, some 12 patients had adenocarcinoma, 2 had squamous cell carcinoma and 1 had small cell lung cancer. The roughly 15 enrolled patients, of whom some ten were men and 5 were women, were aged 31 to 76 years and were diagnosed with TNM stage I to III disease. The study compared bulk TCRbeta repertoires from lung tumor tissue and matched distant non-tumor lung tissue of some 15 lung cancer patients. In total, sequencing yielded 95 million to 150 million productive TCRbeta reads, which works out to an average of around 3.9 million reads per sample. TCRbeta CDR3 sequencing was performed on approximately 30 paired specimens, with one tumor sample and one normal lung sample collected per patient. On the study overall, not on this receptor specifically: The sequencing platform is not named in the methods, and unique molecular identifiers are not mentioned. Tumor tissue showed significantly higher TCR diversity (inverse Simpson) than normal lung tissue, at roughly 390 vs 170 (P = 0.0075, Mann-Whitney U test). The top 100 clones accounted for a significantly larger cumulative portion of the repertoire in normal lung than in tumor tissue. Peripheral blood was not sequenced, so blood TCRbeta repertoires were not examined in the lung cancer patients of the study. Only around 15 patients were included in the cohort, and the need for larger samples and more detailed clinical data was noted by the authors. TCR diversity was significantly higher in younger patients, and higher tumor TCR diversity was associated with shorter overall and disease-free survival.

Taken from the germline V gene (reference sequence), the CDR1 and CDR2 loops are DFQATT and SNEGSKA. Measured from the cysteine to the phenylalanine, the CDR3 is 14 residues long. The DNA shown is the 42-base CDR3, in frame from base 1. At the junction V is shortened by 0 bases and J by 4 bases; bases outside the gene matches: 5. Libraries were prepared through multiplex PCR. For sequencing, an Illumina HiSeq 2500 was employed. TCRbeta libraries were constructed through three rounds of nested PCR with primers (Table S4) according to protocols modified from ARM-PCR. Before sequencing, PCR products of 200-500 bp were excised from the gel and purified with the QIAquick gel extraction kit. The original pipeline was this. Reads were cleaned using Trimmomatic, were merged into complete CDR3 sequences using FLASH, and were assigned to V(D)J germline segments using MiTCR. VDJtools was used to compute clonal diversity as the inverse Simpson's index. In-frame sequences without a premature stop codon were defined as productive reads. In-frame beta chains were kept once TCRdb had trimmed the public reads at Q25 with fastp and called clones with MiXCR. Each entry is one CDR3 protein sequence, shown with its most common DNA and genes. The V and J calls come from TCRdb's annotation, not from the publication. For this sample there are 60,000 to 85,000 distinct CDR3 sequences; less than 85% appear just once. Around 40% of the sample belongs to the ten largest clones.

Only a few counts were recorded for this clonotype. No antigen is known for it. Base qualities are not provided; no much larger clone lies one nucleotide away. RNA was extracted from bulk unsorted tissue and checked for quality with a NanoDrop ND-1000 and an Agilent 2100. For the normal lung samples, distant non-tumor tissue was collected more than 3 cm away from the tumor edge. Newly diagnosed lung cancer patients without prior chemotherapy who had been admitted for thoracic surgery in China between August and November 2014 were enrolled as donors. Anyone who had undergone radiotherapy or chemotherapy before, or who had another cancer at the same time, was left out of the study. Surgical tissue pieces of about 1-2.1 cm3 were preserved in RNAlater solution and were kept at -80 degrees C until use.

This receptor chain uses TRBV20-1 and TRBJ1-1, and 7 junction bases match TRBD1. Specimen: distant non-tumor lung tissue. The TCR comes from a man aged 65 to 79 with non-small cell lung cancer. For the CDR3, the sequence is CSARDDREGTEAFF. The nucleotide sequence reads TGCAGTGCTAGAGATGACAGGGAAGGCACTGAAGCTTTCTTT.